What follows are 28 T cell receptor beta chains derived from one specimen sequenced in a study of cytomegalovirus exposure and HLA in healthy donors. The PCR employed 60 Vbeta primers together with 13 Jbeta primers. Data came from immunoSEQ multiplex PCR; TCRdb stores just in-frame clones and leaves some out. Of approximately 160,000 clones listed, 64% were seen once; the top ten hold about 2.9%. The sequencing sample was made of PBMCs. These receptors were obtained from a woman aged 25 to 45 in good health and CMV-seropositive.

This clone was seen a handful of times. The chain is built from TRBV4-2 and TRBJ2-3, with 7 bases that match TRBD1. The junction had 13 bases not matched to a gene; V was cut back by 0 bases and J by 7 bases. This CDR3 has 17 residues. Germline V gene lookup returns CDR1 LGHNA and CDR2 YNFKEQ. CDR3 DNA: TGTGCCAGCAGCCAAGAGATGTCAGGGGGTTACAGGCATACGCAGTATTTT. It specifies CASSQEMSGGYRHTQYF.

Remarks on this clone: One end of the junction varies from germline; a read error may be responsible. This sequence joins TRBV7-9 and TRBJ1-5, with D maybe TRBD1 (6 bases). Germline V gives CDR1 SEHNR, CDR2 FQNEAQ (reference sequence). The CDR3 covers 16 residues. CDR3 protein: CSSSGTGTPYNQPQHF. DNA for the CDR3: TGTTCCAGCAGCGGGACCGGGACACCTTACAATCAGCCCCAGCATTTT.

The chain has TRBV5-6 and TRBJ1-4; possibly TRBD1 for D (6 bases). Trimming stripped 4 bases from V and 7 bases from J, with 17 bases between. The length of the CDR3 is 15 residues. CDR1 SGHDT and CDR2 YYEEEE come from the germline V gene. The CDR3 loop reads CASSQATGLPEKLFF. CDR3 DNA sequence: TGTGCCAGCAGCCAGGCGACAGGCTTGCCTGAAAAACTGTTTTTT.

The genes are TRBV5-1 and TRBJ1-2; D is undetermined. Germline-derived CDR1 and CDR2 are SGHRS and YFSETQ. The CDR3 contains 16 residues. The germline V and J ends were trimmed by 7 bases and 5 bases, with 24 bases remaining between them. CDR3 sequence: CASAPEGYPTGYGYTF. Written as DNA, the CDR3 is TGCGCCAGCGCCCCTGAGGGTTATCCAACGGGATATGGCTACACCTTC.

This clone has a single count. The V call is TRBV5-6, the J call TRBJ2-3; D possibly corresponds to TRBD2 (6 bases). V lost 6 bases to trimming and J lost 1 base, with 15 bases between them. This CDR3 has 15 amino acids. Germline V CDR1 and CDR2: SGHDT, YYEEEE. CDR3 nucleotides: TGTGCCAGCACCCTAAGAGGCGGGGGCACAGATACGCAGTATTTT. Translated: CASTLRGGGTDTQYF.

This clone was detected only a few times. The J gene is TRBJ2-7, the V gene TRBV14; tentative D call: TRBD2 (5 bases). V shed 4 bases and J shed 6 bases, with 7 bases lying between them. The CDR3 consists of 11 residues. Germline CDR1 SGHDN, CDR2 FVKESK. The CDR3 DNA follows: TGTGCCAGCAGCCTGGGAGCCGAGCAGTACTTC. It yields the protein CASSLGAEQYF.

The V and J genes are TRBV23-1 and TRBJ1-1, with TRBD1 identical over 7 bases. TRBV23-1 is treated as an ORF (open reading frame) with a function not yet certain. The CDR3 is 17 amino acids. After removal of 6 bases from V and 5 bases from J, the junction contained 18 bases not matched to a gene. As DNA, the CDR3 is TGCGCCAGCAGGTTCTTTACAGGGGAGGATCGAGGTACTGAAGCTTTCTTT. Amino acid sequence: CASRFFTGEDRGTEAFF.

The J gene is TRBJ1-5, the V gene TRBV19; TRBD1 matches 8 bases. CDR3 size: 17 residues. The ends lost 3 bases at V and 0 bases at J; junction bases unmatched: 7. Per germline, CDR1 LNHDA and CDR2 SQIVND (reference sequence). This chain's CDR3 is CASSIHDRGYSNQPQHF. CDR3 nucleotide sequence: TGTGCCAGTAGTATTCACGACAGGGGATATAGCAATCAGCCCCAGCATTTT.

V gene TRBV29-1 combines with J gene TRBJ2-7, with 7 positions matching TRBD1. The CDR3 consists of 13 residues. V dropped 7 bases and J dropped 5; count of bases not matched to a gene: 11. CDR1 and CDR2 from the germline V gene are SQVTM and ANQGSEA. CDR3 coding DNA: TGCAGCGCCCTAGGGGGCAAGACGGACGAGCAGTACTTC. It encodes CSALGGKTDEQYF.

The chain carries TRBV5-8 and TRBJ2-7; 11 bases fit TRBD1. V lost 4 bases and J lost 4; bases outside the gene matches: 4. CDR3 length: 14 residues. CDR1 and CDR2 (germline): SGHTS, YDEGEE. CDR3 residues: CASSEGQGGYEQYF. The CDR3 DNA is TGTGCCAGCAGCGAGGGACAGGGGGGTTACGAGCAGTACTTC.

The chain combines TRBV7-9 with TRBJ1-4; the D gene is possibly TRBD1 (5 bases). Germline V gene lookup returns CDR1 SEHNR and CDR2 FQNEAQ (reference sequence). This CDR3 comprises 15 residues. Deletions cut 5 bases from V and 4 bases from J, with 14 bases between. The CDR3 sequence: CASSLQRGYNEKLFF. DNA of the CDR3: TGTGCCAGCAGCCTCCAGCGGGGCTATAATGAAAAACTGTTTTTT.

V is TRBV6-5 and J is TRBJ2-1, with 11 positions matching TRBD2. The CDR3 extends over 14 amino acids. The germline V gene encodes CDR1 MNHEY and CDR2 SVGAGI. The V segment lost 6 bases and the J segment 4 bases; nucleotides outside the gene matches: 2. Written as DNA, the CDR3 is TGTGCCAGCAGGGGACTAGCGGTATACAATGAGCAGTTCTTC. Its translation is CASRGLAVYNEQFF.

This chain's CDR3 is CASSSYSQGMNEQFF. The CDR3 DNA sequence: TGTGCCAGCAGTAGCTACTCACAGGGGATGAATGAGCAGTTCTTC. V is TRBV28 and J is TRBJ2-1; 7 bases map to TRBD1. Germline lookup yields CDR1 MDHEN and CDR2 SYDVKM. This CDR3 is 15 amino acids long. V trimming: 5 bases; J trimming: 7 bases; junction bases outside the gene matches: 11.

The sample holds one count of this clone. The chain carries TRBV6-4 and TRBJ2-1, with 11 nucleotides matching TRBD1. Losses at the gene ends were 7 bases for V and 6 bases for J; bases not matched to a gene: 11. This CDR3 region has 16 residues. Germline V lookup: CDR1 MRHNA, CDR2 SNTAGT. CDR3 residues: CASTKPGQGAVNEQFF. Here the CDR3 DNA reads TGTGCCAGCACCAAACCAGGACAGGGGGCGGTCAATGAGCAGTTCTTC.

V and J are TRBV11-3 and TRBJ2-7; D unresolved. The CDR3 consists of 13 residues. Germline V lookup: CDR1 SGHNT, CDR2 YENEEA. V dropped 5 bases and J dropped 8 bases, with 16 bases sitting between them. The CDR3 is CASSPSPDTKQYF. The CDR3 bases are TGTGCCAGCAGCCCCAGCCCCGACACAAAGCAGTACTTC.

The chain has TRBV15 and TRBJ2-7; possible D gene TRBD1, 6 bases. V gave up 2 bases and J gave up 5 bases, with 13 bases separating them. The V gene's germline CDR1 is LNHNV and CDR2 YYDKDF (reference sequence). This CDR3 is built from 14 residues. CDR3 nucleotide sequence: TGTGCCACCAGCAGACGTACAGGGTCCCACGAGCAGTACTTC. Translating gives CATSRRTGSHEQYF.

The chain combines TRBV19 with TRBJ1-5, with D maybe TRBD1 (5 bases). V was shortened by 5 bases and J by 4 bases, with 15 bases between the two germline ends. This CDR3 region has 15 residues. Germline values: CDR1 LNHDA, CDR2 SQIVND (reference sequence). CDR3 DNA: TGTGCCAGTAGTGTCCATTTTAAGGGGAATCAGCCCCAGCATTTT. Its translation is CASSVHFKGNQPQHF.

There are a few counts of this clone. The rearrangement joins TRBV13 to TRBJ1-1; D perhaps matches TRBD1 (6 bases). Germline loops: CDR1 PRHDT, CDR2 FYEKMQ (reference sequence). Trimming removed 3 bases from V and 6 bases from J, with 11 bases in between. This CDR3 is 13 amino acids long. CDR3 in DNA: TGTGCCAGCAGCTTGGACAGCCCCCCTGAAGCTTTCTTT. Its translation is CASSLDSPPEAFF. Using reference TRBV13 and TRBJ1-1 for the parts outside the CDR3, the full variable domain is AAGVIQSPRHLIKEKRETATLKCYPIPRHDTVYWYQQGPGQDPQFLISFYEKMQSDKGSIPDRFSAQQFSDYHSELNMSSLELGDSALYFCASSLDSPPEAFFGQGTRLTVV.

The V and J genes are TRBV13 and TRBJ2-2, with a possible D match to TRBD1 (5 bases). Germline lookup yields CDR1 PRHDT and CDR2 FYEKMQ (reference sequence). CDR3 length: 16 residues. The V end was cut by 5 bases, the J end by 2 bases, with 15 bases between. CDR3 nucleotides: TGTGCCAGCAGCGCCCTTGGGGCAGGAAACACCGGGGAGCTGTTTTTT. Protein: CASSALGAGNTGELFF. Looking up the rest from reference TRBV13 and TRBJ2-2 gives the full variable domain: AAGVIQSPRHLIKEKRETATLKCYPIPRHDTVYWYQQGPGQDPQFLISFYEKMQSDKGSIPDRFSAQQFSDYHSELNMSSLELGDSALYFCASSALGAGNTGELFFGEGSRLTVL.

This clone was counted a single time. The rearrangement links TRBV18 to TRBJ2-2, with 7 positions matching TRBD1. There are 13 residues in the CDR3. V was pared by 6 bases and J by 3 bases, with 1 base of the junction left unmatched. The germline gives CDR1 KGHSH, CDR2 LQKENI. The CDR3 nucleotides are TGTGCCAGCTCGGGGACAGACACCGGGGAGCTGTTTTTT. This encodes CASSGTDTGELFF.

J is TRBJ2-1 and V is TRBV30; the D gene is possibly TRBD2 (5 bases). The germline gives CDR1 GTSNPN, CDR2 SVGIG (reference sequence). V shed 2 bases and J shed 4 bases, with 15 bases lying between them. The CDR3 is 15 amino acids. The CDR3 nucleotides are TGTGCCTGGAGTCTTTGGCTAGCAGCATACAATGAGCAGTTCTTC. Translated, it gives CAWSLWLAAYNEQFF.

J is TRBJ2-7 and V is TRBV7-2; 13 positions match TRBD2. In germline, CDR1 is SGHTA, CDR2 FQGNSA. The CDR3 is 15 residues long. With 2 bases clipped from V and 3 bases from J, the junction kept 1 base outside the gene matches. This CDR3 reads CASSLRTSGSYEQYF. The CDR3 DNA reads TGTGCCAGCAGCTTAAGGACTAGCGGGAGCTACGAGCAGTACTTC.

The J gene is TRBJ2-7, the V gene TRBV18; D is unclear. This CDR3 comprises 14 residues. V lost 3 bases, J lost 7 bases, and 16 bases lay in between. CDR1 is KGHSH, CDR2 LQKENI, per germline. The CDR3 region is CASSPEVVSGEQYF. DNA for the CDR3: TGTGCCAGCTCACCCGAAGTGGTGTCCGGGGAGCAGTACTTC.

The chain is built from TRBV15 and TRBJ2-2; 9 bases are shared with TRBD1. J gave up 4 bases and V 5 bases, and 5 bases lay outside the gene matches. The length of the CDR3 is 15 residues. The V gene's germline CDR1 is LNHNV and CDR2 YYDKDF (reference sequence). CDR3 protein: CATSPPDRGTGELFF. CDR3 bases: TGTGCCACCAGCCCTCCGGACAGGGGCACCGGGGAGCTGTTTTTT.

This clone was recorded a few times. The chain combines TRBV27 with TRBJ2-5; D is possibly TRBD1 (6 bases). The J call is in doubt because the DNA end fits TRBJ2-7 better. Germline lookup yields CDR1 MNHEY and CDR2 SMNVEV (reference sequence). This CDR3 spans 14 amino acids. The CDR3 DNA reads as TGTGCCAGCAGTTTACCCGACAGGACCTACGAGCAGTACTTC. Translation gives CASSLPDRTYEQYF.

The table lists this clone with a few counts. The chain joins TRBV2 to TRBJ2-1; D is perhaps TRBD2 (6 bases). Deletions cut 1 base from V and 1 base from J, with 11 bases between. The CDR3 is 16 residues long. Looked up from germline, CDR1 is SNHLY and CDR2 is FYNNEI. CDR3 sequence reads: CASSEGSAGSYNEQFF. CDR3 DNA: TGTGCCAGCAGTGAAGGTTCGGCGGGGTCCTACAATGAGCAGTTCTTC.

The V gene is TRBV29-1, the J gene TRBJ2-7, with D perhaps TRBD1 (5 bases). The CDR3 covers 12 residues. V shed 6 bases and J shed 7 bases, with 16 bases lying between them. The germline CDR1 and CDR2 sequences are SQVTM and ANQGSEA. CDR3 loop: CSVKLNRIEQYF. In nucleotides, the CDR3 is TGCAGCGTCAAACTAAACAGGATAGAGCAGTACTTC.

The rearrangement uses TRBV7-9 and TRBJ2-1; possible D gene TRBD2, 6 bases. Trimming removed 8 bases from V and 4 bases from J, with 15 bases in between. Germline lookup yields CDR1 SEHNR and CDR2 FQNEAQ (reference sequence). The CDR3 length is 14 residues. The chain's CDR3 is CASRAPAGYNEQFF. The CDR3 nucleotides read TGTGCCAGCCGAGCCCCAGCGGGTTACAATGAGCAGTTCTTC.